The 23 T cell receptor beta chains listed next were all sequenced from one sample in a study of cytomegalovirus exposure and HLA in healthy donors. Use of 60 Vbeta and 13 Jbeta primers characterized the PCR. TCRdb keeps only in-frame clones here, not all; method: immunoSEQ multiplex PCR. Of approximately 150,000 clones listed, over 60% were seen once; the top ten hold 2.5% to 3.5%. Sequencing was performed on PBMCs. The receptors derive from a male donor in good health and CMV-seronegative.

The chain carries TRBV7-2 and TRBJ2-3, with a tentative D call TRBD1 (5 bases). This CDR3 comprises 15 residues. The V gene's germline CDR1 is SGHTA and CDR2 FQGNSA. Trimming cost V 0 bases and J 1 base, with 8 bases left between them. CDR3 DNA: TGTGCCAGCAGCTTAGCGTTCAGGGGCACAGATACGCAGTATTTT. It is translated as CASSLAFRGTDTQYF.

J is TRBJ1-1 and V is TRBV10-3, with 7 bases fitting TRBD1. V shed 0 bases and J 2 bases; nucleotides not matched to a gene: 3. Germline V gene sequence: CDR1 ENHRY, CDR2 SYGVKD. The CDR3 spans 15 residues. The CDR3 is CAISESGTDNTEAFF. CDR3 nucleotide sequence: TGTGCCATCAGTGAGTCCGGGACAGACAACACTGAAGCTTTCTTT.

The gene calls are TRBV28 and TRBJ1-3, with 7 bases fitting TRBD1. Germline assignment: CDR1 MDHEN and CDR2 SYDVKM. The CDR3 sequence is 14 residues long. Trimming took 11 bases from V and 1 from J; bases not matched to a gene: 8. The chain's CDR3 is CASRAGGSGNTIYF. The CDR3 region has the DNA TGTGCCTCTAGAGCAGGGGGATCTGGAAACACCATATATTTT.

The gene calls are TRBV7-8 and TRBJ2-5, with 13 bases aligning to TRBD2. Judging by the DNA end, TRBJ2-7 fits better; the J call may be wrong. CDR3 length: 17 residues. Germline CDR1 SGHVS, CDR2 FQNEAQ. CDR3 in DNA: TGTGCCAGCAGCTTAGCCGGGACTAGCGGGAACTACTACGAGCAGTACTTC. Translation: CASSLAGTSGNYYEQYF.

V usage is TRBV19 and J usage is TRBJ2-1, with D possibly being TRBD1 (5 bases). Germline V CDR1 and CDR2: LNHDA, SQIVND (reference sequence). V was pared by 7 bases and J by 4 bases, with 5 bases between. This CDR3 is 11 amino acids long. For the CDR3, the DNA is TGTGCCAGTAACAGGTACAATGAGCAGTTCTTC. It encodes CASNRYNEQFF.

CDR3 in amino acids: CASSYPGTGAYEQYF. CDR3 DNA sequence: TGTGCCAGCAGCTACCCCGGGACAGGGGCCTACGAGCAGTACTTC. The V call is TRBV5-5, the J call TRBJ2-7; 10 bases are shared with TRBD1. Germline V gives CDR1 SGHKS, CDR2 YYEKEE (reference sequence). CDR3 length: 15 residues. V was pared by 3 bases and J by 2 bases, with 5 bases of the junction left unmatched.

The chain employs TRBV4-1 and TRBJ1-4, with D possibly being TRBD1 (5 bases). This CDR3 region has 16 residues. The V end was cut by 0 bases, the J end by 4 bases, with 12 bases between. Per the germline V gene, CDR1 is MGHRA and CDR2 is YSYEKL. In DNA, the CDR3 is TGCGCCAGCAGCCAAGATCCGGGGGGTCTTAATGAAAAACTGTTTTTT. Residues: CASSQDPGGLNEKLFF.

This clone was seen more than once but under ten times. V usage is TRBV7-8 and J usage is TRBJ1-6, with D possibly TRBD1 on 5 matching bases. CDR1 and CDR2 from the germline V gene are SGHVS and FQNEAQ. Trimming pared 10 bases from V and 0 bases from J, leaving 16 bases between. This CDR3 has 16 residues. CDR3: CATRPGLISYNSPLHF. DNA of the CDR3: TGTGCCACAAGGCCGGGACTGATCTCCTATAATTCACCCCTCCACTTT.

The chain has TRBV5-1 and TRBJ2-1, with TRBD2 as a possible D gene (6 bases). This CDR3 region has 15 residues. V was shortened by 2 bases and J by 1 base, with 10 bases between the two germline ends. The germline gives CDR1 SGHRS, CDR2 YFSETQ. CDR3: CASSFEGGSYNEQFF. The CDR3 coding sequence is TGCGCCAGCAGCTTTGAGGGAGGTTCCTACAATGAGCAGTTCTTC.

CDR3 protein: CASSLSRGRTEAFF. The DNA for the CDR3 is TGCGCCAGCAGCTTGAGCAGGGGGAGGACTGAAGCTTTCTTT. The V and J genes are TRBV5-1 and TRBJ1-1, with 7 nucleotides matching TRBD1. Germline CDR1 and CDR2: SGHRS and YFSETQ. The CDR3 covers 14 residues. The ends lost 1 base at V and 5 bases at J; junction bases unmatched: 5.

The genes are TRBV28 and TRBJ1-1; TRBD1 agrees at 8 bases. The CDR3 consists of 14 residues. The germline V gene encodes CDR1 MDHEN and CDR2 SYDVKM. J was trimmed by 5 bases and V by 5 bases; bases with no gene match: 7. CDR3 region: CASSKTGVVTEAFF. CDR3 nucleotides: TGTGCCAGCAGTAAGACAGGGGTGGTGACTGAAGCTTTCTTT.

The V gene is TRBV7-9, the J gene TRBJ1-1; maybe TRBD1 (5 bases). The CDR3 sequence is 15 residues long. Germline CDR1 and CDR2: SEHNR and FQNEAQ (reference sequence). V was shortened by 5 bases and J by 1 base, with 14 bases between the two germline ends. The CDR3 DNA is TGTGCCAGCAGCCCACCAAGGGGTGGGAACACTGAAGCTTTCTTT. It encodes CASSPPRGGNTEAFF.

The chain couples TRBV28 to TRBJ2-7; a possible D gene is TRBD1 (5 bases). Germline-derived CDR1 and CDR2 are MDHEN and SYDVKM. This CDR3 has 15 amino acids. Trimming stripped 3 bases from V and 2 bases from J, with 14 bases between. The CDR3 DNA reads as TGTGCCAGCAGTTTTTTCCAGGGCCATACCTACGAGCAGTACTTC. It specifies CASSFFQGHTYEQYF.

The chain links TRBV4-2 to TRBJ1-2; D is possibly TRBD1 (6 bases). CDR3 length equals 14 residues. Looked up from germline, CDR1 is LGHNA and CDR2 is YNFKEQ. The V and J ends lost 2 bases and 4 bases respectively, with 11 bases between them. CDR3 protein: CASSQRQVVYGYTF. CDR3 DNA sequence: TGTGCCAGCAGCCAACGACAGGTGGTCTATGGCTACACCTTC.

The chain joins TRBV5-1 to TRBJ2-7; TRBD2 is a possible D gene (7 bases). This CDR3 contains 14 residues. Germline CDR1 and CDR2: SGHRS and YFSETQ. The V gene lost 4 bases and the J gene lost 0 bases, with 11 bases spanning the gap. DNA for the CDR3: TGCGCCAGCAGCAGAGGGGGGGACTCCTACGAGCAGTACTTC. Its translation is CASSRGGDSYEQYF.

This clone was counted between two and nine times. This chain connects TRBV6-6 to TRBJ1-4; weak D call: TRBD1 (6 bases). This CDR3 has 16 residues. V was clipped by 1 base and J by 2 bases, with 11 bases between them. Per the germline V gene, CDR1 is MNHNY and CDR2 is SVGAGI (reference sequence). The CDR3: CASSYFLRGTNEKLFF. The CDR3 DNA reads as TGTGCCAGCAGTTACTTCCTCAGGGGCACTAATGAAAAACTGTTTTTT.

Comment on this clone: One end of the junction varies from germline; a read error may be responsible. The rearrangement joins TRBV7-9 to TRBJ2-1, with 8 positions matching TRBD2. Germline-derived CDR1 and CDR2 are SEHNR and FQNEAQ (reference sequence). The CDR3 extends over 15 amino acids. CDR3 sequence reads: CSSSKQVAGGNEQFF. DNA of the CDR3: TGTTCCAGCAGCAAACAGGTCGCGGGGGGCAATGAGCAGTTCTTC.

The chain employs TRBV28 and TRBJ2-6, with D unclear. With 6 bases removed from V and 0 bases from J, the gap between germline ends came to 9 bases. Germline V gene sequence: CDR1 MDHEN, CDR2 SYDVKM. The CDR3 extends over 15 amino acids. The CDR3 DNA sequence: TGTGCCAGCAGCGTACACCTCTCTGGGGCCAACGTCCTGACTTTC. It translates to CASSVHLSGANVLTF.

The chain couples TRBV7-6 to TRBJ1-6; possible D gene TRBD1, 5 bases. Trimming removed 2 bases from V and 8 bases from J, with 10 bases in between. The V gene's germline CDR1 is SGHVS and CDR2 FNYEAQ. CDR3 length: 14 residues. CDR3 bases: TGTGCCAGCAGCTTAAGCCAGGGCTATTCACCCCTCCACTTT. As protein: CASSLSQGYSPLHF.

V and J are TRBV29-1 and TRBJ1-5; possibly TRBD1 for D (6 bases). Deletions cut 6 bases from V and 1 base from J, with 10 bases between. The CDR3 has 13 amino acids. The germline gives CDR1 SQVTM, CDR2 ANQGSEA. The DNA of the CDR3 is TGCAGCGTGAGTCAGGGGAGCAATCAGCCCCAGCATTTT. It translates to CSVSQGSNQPQHF.

V is TRBV6-5 and J is TRBJ2-7, with a tentative D call TRBD1 (6 bases). The CDR3 has 12 residues. Per germline, CDR1 MNHEY and CDR2 SVGAGI. Trimming removed 5 bases at V and 10 bases at J, with 15 bases between. CDR3 loop: CASSPTRQEQYF. CDR3 coding DNA: TGTGCCAGCAGTCCCACGCGACAGGAACAGTACTTC.

This rearrangement joins TRBV19 to TRBJ2-1; D is possibly TRBD2 (6 bases). The CDR3 spans 15 residues. From germline, CDR1 is LNHDA and CDR2 SQIVND (reference sequence). Trimming shortened V by 3 bases and J by 8 bases, and 17 bases separated the two germline ends. CDR3 nucleotides: TGTGCCAGTAGTATGGTAGCCGGGGGAGACGATGAGCAGTTCTTC. Translated, it gives CASSMVAGGDDEQFF.

This clone was seen more than once but under ten times. The gene calls are TRBV15 and TRBJ1-1; D gene uncertain. V dropped 0 bases and J dropped 0 bases, with 5 bases sitting between them. Looked up from germline, CDR1 is LNHNV and CDR2 is YYDKDF (reference sequence). The CDR3 extends over 14 amino acids. The CDR3 protein is CATSRDLLNTEAFF. DNA of the CDR3: TGTGCCACCAGCAGAGATCTGTTGAACACTGAAGCTTTCTTT. The whole variable domain, remainder taken from reference TRBV15 and TRBJ1-1, is DAMVIQNPRYQVTQFGKPVTLSCSQTLNHNVMYWYQQKSSQAPKLLFHYYDKDFNNEADTPDNFQSRRPNTSFCFLDIRSPGLGDTAMYLCATSRDLLNTEAFFGQGTRLTVV.